This record looks at one T cell receptor beta chain sequence and its context. This clone's antigen is unknown. No base quality values were provided; no much bigger clone lies one nucleotide off. Libraries came from the immunoSEQ multiplex PCR assay. Approximately 10^5 TCR templates per sample were assayed by the deep sequencing platform. Genomic DNA extracted from sorted T cells was the material used for TCRbeta CDR3 sequencing. The study's processing was this. The R programming language was used for the clonal analysis of the TCRbeta CDR3 data. Unstimulated samples were compared with post-reaction CFSE-low samples to define alloreactive CD4+ and CD8+ clones. Alloreactive CD4+ clones were assigned to regulatory or non-regulatory origin by matching sequences to sorted unstimulated Treg and non-Treg repertoires. TCRdb took this table from immuneACCESS and kept in-frame rearrangements with V and J called. Such tables lack part of the clones; where checked against another copy, unresolved V genes explain under half of the gap, and the rest is unexplained. V and J calls and clone size are as listed in that table; D and trimming were resolved from the DNA. In all, the sample holds 85,000 to 130,000 clones, and 93% of those were seen once. The ten largest make up approximately 0.62% of the sample.

These data are taken from a study of siplizumab effects on memory and regulatory T cells (dated by TCRdb to the late 2010s). For context, the study as a whole: The study looked at the effect of siplizumab, an anti-CD2 antibody, on alloreactive T-cell subsets in allogeneic mixed lymphocyte reactions made from human PBMCs. What the study reported, not specific to this receptor: The suppressive function of proliferating Tregs from siplizumab cultures was not functionally confirmed. Compared with memory T cells, unstimulated naive T cells appeared more diverse, and naive cells seemed to make a substantial contribution to the alloresponse. Because sequences below about 10^-5 frequency were poorly captured, only a minor fraction of alloreactive clones could be mapped to unstimulated subsets. Roughly 80-97% of proliferating CD4+ or CD8+ clones could not be assigned a naive or memory phenotype. Siplizumab significantly reduced the cumulative frequency of alloreactive sequences traceable to unstimulated CD4+ memory T cells. Of the alloreactive CD4+ clones that could be mapped, the Treg-derived share averaged approximately 69% with siplizumab compared with 25% to 30% in control reactions.

Sequences KGHSH (CDR1) and LQKENI (CDR2) are obtained from the germline V gene. The CDR3 runs 14 amino acids, cysteine and phenylalanine included. The entry retains the CDR3 DNA only, 42 bases that are in frame from base 1. V is trimmed back by 6 bases and J by 5 bases, and the junction contains 8 bases that no gene match accounts for. Sorted unstimulated T cells and proliferating T cells recovered from mixed lymphocyte reactions were subjected to TCRbeta CDR3 sequencing. Fresh whole blood from around 10 HLA-typed healthy donors was used as the source from which PBMCs were isolated. To map where alloreactive clones came from, CD4+ regulatory T cells in the unstimulated state were FACS-sorted.

This receptor was taken from a human donor in good health. The chain is assembled from TRBV18 and TRBJ2-5, with TRBD1 matching 8 junction bases. Material for sequencing was Tregs sorted from blood. This receptor carries the CDR3 CASSPGQGWETQYF. The nucleotide sequence reads as follows: TGTGCCAGCTCCCCAGGACAGGGTTGGGAGACCCAGTACTTC. Joined to the reference TRBV18 and TRBJ2-5 proteins, this CDR3 gives the full variable domain: NAGVMQNPRHLVRRRGQEARLRCSPMKGHSHVYWYRQLPEEGLKFMVYLQKENIIDESGMPKERFSAEFPKEGPSILRIQQVVRGDSAAYFCASSPGQGWETQYFGPGTRLLVL.